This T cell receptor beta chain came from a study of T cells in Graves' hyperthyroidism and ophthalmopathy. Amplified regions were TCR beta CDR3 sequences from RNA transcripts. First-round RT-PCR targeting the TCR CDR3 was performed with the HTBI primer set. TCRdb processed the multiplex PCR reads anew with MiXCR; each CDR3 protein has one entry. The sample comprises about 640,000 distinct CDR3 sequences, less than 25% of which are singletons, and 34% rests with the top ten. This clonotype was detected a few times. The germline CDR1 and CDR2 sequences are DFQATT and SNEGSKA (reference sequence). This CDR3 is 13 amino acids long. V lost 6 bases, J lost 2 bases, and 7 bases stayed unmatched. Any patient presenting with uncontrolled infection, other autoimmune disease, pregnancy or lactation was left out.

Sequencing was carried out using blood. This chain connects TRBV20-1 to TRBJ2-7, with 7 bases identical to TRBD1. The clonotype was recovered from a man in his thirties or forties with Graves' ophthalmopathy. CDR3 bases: TGCAGTGCCGTTGACAGGGCCCCCTACGAGCAGTACTTC. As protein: CSAVDRAPYEQYF.